Sequencing of this TCR beta chain was carried out in a study of shared clonotypes between healthy human individuals. Source study methods: Sequence data from immunoSEQ were junction-only and lacked quality scores; consequently, filtering differed. Clones were read by immunoSEQ multiplex PCR, and TCRdb kept only the in-frame ones, dropping some. The V and J calls and clone size were taken over from that table, and D and trimming were inferred from the DNA. The repertoire holds roughly 760,000 clones, with over 65% as singletons. Trimming stripped 5 bases from V and 3 bases from J, with 14 bases between. The CDR3 length is 14 residues. Looked up from germline, CDR1 is KGHSH and CDR2 is LQKENI.

This TCR was recovered from a woman younger than 45 in good health. Material: memory CD4+ T cells sorted from blood. Subset denoted: CD45RA-negative fraction. This chain uses TRBV18 with TRBJ2-7; D unclear. CDR3 residues: CASSSQTEIYEQYF. CDR3 DNA: TGTGCCAGCTCATCCCAGACGGAAATCTACGAGCAGTACTTC.